This T cell receptor beta chain was sequenced during a study of control samples from healthy donors and cancer patients. The junction had 4 bases not matched to a gene; V was cut back by 3 bases and J by 6 bases. CDR1 is LNHDA, CDR2 SQIVND, per germline (reference sequence). This CDR3 is built from 13 residues. Libraries were prepared by immunoSEQ multiplex PCR; TCRdb keeps only in-frame clonotypes and omits some of them. Recorded for this sample: roughly 200,000 clones. What was sequenced was blood. The receptor was derived from a woman younger than 45 in good health. The rearrangement uses TRBV19 and TRBJ2-7, with 8 bases that match TRBD2. CDR3 sequence reads: CASSMAAGVEQYF. As DNA, the CDR3 is TGTGCCAGTAGTATGGCAGCGGGGGTCGAGCAGTACTTC.